The 26 T cell receptor beta chains below come from one sample, sequenced in a study of OX40 agonist ivuxolimab in advanced cancers. The assay was immunoSEQ multiplex PCR, and TCRdb's table has in-frame clones only and misses some. The repertoire holds approximately 25,000 clones, with about 88% as singletons. The starting material was CD4+ or CD8+ T cells sorted from blood, obtained in a trial of the OX40 agonist ivuxolimab. These receptors were collected from an adult with an advanced solid tumor such as melanoma, head and neck, liver or kidney cancer.

V and J are TRBV6-1 and TRBJ2-7, with D perhaps matching TRBD2 (5 bases). The CDR3 loop spans 13 amino acids. Germline CDR1 and CDR2: MNHNS and SASEGT. V lost 6 bases, J lost 3 bases, and 12 bases lay in between. Here the CDR3 reads CASSEGGDYEQYF. CDR3 coding DNA: TGTGCCAGCAGCGAGGGTGGGGACTACGAGCAGTACTTC.

The chain recombines TRBV12-5 with TRBJ2-1; maybe TRBD1 (6 bases). This CDR3 is built from 15 residues. Deletions cut 2 bases from V and 6 bases from J, with 14 bases between. Looked up from germline, CDR1 is LGHNT and CDR2 is FRNRAP. The CDR3 DNA sequence: TGTGCTAGTGGTTTGATACAGGGTAGGATCAATGAGCAGTTCTTC. Protein product: CASGLIQGRINEQFF. Using reference TRBV12-5 and TRBJ2-1 for the parts outside the CDR3, the full variable domain is DARVTQTPRHKVTEMGQEVTMRCQPILGHNTVFWYRQTMMQGLELLAYFRNRAPLDDSGMPKDRFSAEMPDATLATLKIQPSEPRDSAVYFCASGLIQGRINEQFFGPGTRLTVL.

The chain joins TRBV28 to TRBJ2-7; 8 nucleotides line up with TRBD2. This CDR3 contains 16 residues. Losses at the gene ends were 5 bases for V and 1 base for J; bases not matched to a gene: 10. Germline CDR1 MDHEN, CDR2 SYDVKM. The CDR3 loop reads CASSEVGGAPSYEQYF. The CDR3 coding sequence is TGTGCCAGCAGTGAAGTCGGGGGGGCCCCTTCCTACGAGCAGTACTTC.

The chain has TRBV7-3 and TRBJ2-1, with TRBD2 matching over 9 bases. Germline trimming cut 2 bases from V and 10 bases from J; bases unmatched to any gene: 6. Germline V gene data show CDR1 as SGHTA and CDR2 as FQGTGA. There are 14 residues in the CDR3. This CDR3 is CASSLGSGRFEQFF. DNA for the CDR3: TGTGCCAGCAGCTTAGGTAGCGGGAGATTCGAGCAGTTCTTC. The full variable domain, completed using reference TRBV7-3 and TRBJ2-1, is GAGVSQTPSNKVTEKGKYVELRCDPISGHTALYWYRQSLGQGPEFLIYFQGTGAADDSGLPNDRFFAVRPEGSVSTLKIQRTERGDSAVYLCASSLGSGRFEQFFGPGTRLTVL.

V is TRBV28 and J is TRBJ1-1; maybe TRBD1 (6 bases). The germline V gene has CDR1 MDHEN and CDR2 SYDVKM. V was cut by 5 bases and J by 0 bases, with 10 bases left in between. This CDR3 is 14 amino acids long. The CDR3 sequence is CASSAGQLNTEAFF. The CDR3 coding sequence is TGTGCCAGCAGTGCCGGACAGTTGAACACTGAAGCTTTCTTT.

V gene TRBV4-1 combines with J gene TRBJ1-2; D is uncertain. The V end lost 4 bases, the J end lost 4 bases, and 13 bases lay between the germline ends. Germline V gene sequence: CDR1 MGHRA, CDR2 YSYEKL. The CDR3 runs to 14 residues. The CDR3 sequence: CASSPQPAGYGYTF. In DNA, the CDR3 is TGCGCCAGCAGCCCCCAACCGGCAGGCTATGGCTACACCTTC.

The V and J genes are TRBV14 and TRBJ1-2; the D gene is possibly TRBD1 (5 bases). Germline lookup yields CDR1 SGHDN and CDR2 FVKESK. Trimming pared 4 bases from V and 14 bases from J, leaving 17 bases between. The CDR3 has 12 residues. DNA for the CDR3: TGTGCCAGCAGCCCCCGATGGGGCGACGAGACCTTC. Translation: CASSPRWGDETF.

The chain couples TRBV7-6 to TRBJ1-2; 10 bases line up with TRBD1. The CDR3 spans 14 residues. V lost 5 bases and J lost 6; bases outside the gene matches: 6. Germline V gene data show CDR1 as SGHVS and CDR2 as FNYEAQ. The CDR3 is CASSRDRGKDGYTF. The CDR3 DNA reads TGTGCCAGCAGCCGGGACAGGGGTAAGGATGGCTACACCTTC.

The chain combines TRBV2 with TRBJ2-1, with D maybe TRBD2 (6 bases). The CDR3 sequence is 15 residues long. The V gene lost 10 bases and the J gene lost 1 base, with 17 bases spanning the gap. Germline CDR1 SNHLY, CDR2 FYNNEI. In DNA, the CDR3 is TGTGCCAACAAACTTGCTCGGGAGTCCTACAATGAGCAGTTCTTC. It specifies CANKLARESYNEQFF.

This clone is termed large (0.1 to 1%). The CDR3 sequence: CASSSRLSGNTIYF. For the CDR3, the DNA is TGTGCCAGCAGCTCCCGCCTCTCAGGAAACACCATATATTTT. The V and J genes are TRBV13 and TRBJ1-3; no clear D gene. Deletions cut 4 bases from V and 4 bases from J, with 11 bases between. The CDR3 is 14 residues long. CDR1 and CDR2 from the germline V gene are PRHDT and FYEKMQ (reference sequence).

This CDR3 reads CASSPSGGLYSYEQYF. As DNA, the CDR3 is TGTGCCAGCAGCCCGAGCGGGGGCCTTTACTCCTACGAGCAGTACTTC. The rearrangement links TRBV9 to TRBJ2-7; 8 bases are shared with TRBD2. V lost 4 bases to trimming and J lost 0 bases; unmatched junction nucleotides: 9. The CDR3 has 16 residues. Germline CDR1 SGDLS, CDR2 YYNGEE.

The V gene is TRBV9, the J gene TRBJ2-3; 8 bases agree with TRBD2. V shed 4 bases, J shed 0 bases, and the junction held 4 bases outside the gene matches. Germline values: CDR1 SGDLS, CDR2 YYNGEE. The CDR3 runs 15 residues. The chain's CDR3 is CASSPGGVSTDTQYF. The CDR3 bases are TGTGCCAGCAGCCCCGGGGGGGTTAGCACAGATACGCAGTATTTT.

The chain carries TRBV9 and TRBJ2-4, with 10 nucleotides matching TRBD2. CDR3 size: 20 residues. CDR1 SGDLS and CDR2 YYNGEE come from the germline V gene. The trim removed 9 bases at V and 0 bases at J, leaving 21 bases unmatched. The CDR3 DNA is TGTGCCATCCAACAACTCTTCGTCCTAGCGGGGGTACTAGCCAAAAACATTCAGTACTTC. It is translated as CAIQQLFVLAGVLAKNIQYF.

The V and J genes are TRBV10-2 and TRBJ2-7; 11 bases line up with TRBD2. The length of the CDR3 is 13 residues. CDR1 and CDR2 from the germline V gene are WSHSY and SAAADI. V lost 6 bases, J lost 7 bases, and 5 bases stayed unmatched. DNA for the CDR3: TGCGCCAGCAGGAGACTAGCGGGGCTTGAGCAGTACTTC. It specifies CASRRLAGLEQYF.

This clone was recorded a few times. This chain's CDR3 is CASSWLAGGWDTQYF. DNA for the CDR3: TGTGCCAGCAGCTGGCTAGCGGGTGGGTGGGATACGCAGTATTTT. The V call is TRBV7-3, the J call TRBJ2-3, with 8 bases fitting TRBD2. Germline values: CDR1 SGHTA, CDR2 FQGTGA. J lost 6 bases, V lost 4 bases, and 9 bases had no gene match. The CDR3 covers 15 residues.

The rearrangement uses TRBV9 and TRBJ2-5; TRBD2 is a possible D gene (5 bases). The J call is uncertain, as TRBJ2-7 better fits the DNA end. The CDR3 is 14 residues long. Per germline, CDR1 SGDLS and CDR2 YYNGEE. The CDR3 region is CASSVGLTDYEQYF. In DNA, the CDR3 is TGTGCCAGCAGCGTAGGACTAACGGACTACGAGCAGTACTTC.

The chain combines TRBV19 with TRBJ1-1; the match to TRBD1 covers 7 bases. Trimming removed 9 bases from V and 3 bases from J; junction bases left unmatched: 10. The CDR3 is 14 residues long. The germline V gene has CDR1 LNHDA and CDR2 SQIVND (reference sequence). CDR3 coding DNA: TGTGCCAGCAAAACAGGGGTGCGGGACACTGAAGCTTTCTTT. This codes for CASKTGVRDTEAFF.

This clone was seen only once. The chain combines TRBV6-5 with TRBJ2-5; no clear D gene. The V end lost 0 bases, the J end lost 2 bases, and 4 bases lay between the germline ends. This CDR3 region has 13 residues. Germline V lookup: CDR1 MNHEY, CDR2 SVGAGI. Written as DNA, the CDR3 is TGTGCCAGCAGTTACTCGCGTCAAGAGACCCAGTACTTC. Translating it yields CASSYSRQETQYF.

Written as DNA, the CDR3 is TGCGCCAGCAAATTGACCTACGAGCAGTACTTC. Its protein is CASKLTYEQYF. The genes are TRBV5-1 and TRBJ2-7; D unresolved. With 6 bases removed from V and 2 bases from J, the gap between germline ends came to 6 bases. The CDR3 is 11 amino acids. CDR1 and CDR2 from the germline V gene are SGHRS and YFSETQ.

V and J are TRBV27 and TRBJ2-6; D remains unclear. The germline gives CDR1 MNHEY, CDR2 SMNVEV (reference sequence). V was shortened by 3 bases and J by 4 bases, with 4 bases between the two germline ends. This CDR3 is 13 amino acids long. The CDR3 sequence is CASSLSGANVLTF. The CDR3 DNA follows: TGTGCCAGCAGTTTGTCCGGGGCCAACGTCCTGACTTTC. Full variable domain (remainder filled in from reference TRBV27 and TRBJ2-6): EAQVTQNPRYLITVTGKKLTVTCSQNMNHEYMSWYRQDPGLGLRQIYYSMNVEVTDKGDVPEGYKVSRKEKRNFPLILESPSPNQTSLYFCASSLSGANVLTFGAGSRLTVL.

In its sample, this clone was seen a few times. The V and J genes are TRBV5-6 and TRBJ2-1, with 7 bases fitting TRBD1. The germline V gene encodes CDR1 SGHDT and CDR2 YYEEEE. CDR3 size: 14 residues. The V and J ends lost 4 bases and 4 bases, in that order; junction bases with no gene match: 5. The CDR3 DNA is TGTGCCAGCAGCCCGGGGACAGCGTACAATGAGCAGTTCTTC. This sequence encodes CASSPGTAYNEQFF.

V and J are TRBV5-6 and TRBJ1-1, with D perhaps TRBD1 (6 bases). Trimming cost V 2 bases and J 1 base, with 12 bases left between them. Germline values: CDR1 SGHDT, CDR2 YYEEEE. CDR3 length equals 15 residues. DNA of the CDR3: TGTGCCAGCAGCTTTTGGGGGGCCGAGAACACTGAAGCTTTCTTT. This codes for CASSFWGAENTEAFF.

CDR3 residues: CASIQGTEAFF. For the CDR3, the DNA is TGTGCCAGCATTCAGGGAACTGAAGCTTTCTTT. This chain joins TRBV6-5 and TRBJ1-1; a possible D gene is TRBD1 (5 bases). Germline lookup yields CDR1 MNHEY and CDR2 SVGAGI. Trimming left V 7 bases short and J 5 bases short, with 8 bases between. The CDR3 is made up of 11 amino acids.

The V call is TRBV10-2, the J call TRBJ2-1, with D perhaps TRBD2 (6 bases). CDR1 is WSHSY and CDR2 is SAAADI in the germline V gene. Trimming took 2 bases from V and 16 from J, leaving 21 bases between them. The CDR3 spans 14 residues. As DNA, the CDR3 is TGCGCCAGCAGTGAGAGCGGCGCGGGAAATGATGTTTTCTTC. Encoded protein: CASSESGAGNDVFF.

The V call is TRBV6-1, the J call TRBJ2-6; D remains ambiguous. The CDR3 has 18 residues. The V and J ends lost 2 bases and 0 bases respectively, with 14 bases between them. CDR1 and CDR2 (germline): MNHNS, SASEGT. In DNA form, the CDR3 reads TGTGCCAGCAGTGAAAGGGCAGCTTTACTCTCTGGGGCCAACGTCCTGACTTTC. Translated: CASSERAALLSGANVLTF.

The gene calls are TRBV27 and TRBJ2-7, with a tentative D call TRBD2 (6 bases). The CDR3 contains 13 residues. Per germline, CDR1 MNHEY and CDR2 SMNVEV (reference sequence). The germline V and J ends were trimmed by 7 bases and 1 base, with 11 bases remaining between them. The CDR3: CASNGGPSYEQYF. DNA of the CDR3: TGTGCCAGCAACGGGGGACCGTCCTACGAGCAGTACTTC.